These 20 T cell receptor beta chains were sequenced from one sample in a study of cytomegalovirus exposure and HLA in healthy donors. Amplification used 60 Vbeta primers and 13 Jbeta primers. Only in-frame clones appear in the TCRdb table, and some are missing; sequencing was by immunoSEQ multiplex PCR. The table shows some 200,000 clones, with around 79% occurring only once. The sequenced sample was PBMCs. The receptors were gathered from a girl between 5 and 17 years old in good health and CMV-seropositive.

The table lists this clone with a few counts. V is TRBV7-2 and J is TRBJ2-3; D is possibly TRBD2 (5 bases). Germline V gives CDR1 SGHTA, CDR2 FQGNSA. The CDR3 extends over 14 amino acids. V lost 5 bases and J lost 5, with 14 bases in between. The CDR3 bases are TGTGCCAGCAGCCCGCAGCTGGGGAGAGATACGCAGTATTTT. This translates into CASSPQLGRDTQYF.

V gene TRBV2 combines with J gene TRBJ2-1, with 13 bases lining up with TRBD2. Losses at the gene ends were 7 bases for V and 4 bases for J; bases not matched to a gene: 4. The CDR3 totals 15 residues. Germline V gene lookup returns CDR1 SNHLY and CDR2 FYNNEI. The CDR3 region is CASNLGLAGYNEQFF. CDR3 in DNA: TGTGCCAGCAACCTGGGACTAGCGGGATACAATGAGCAGTTCTTC. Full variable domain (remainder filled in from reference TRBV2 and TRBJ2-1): EPEVTQTPSHQVTQMGQEVILRCVPISNHLYFYWYRQILGQKVEFLVSFYNNEISEKSEIFDDQFSVERPDGSNFTLKIRSTKLEDSAMYFCASNLGLAGYNEQFFGPGTRLTVL.

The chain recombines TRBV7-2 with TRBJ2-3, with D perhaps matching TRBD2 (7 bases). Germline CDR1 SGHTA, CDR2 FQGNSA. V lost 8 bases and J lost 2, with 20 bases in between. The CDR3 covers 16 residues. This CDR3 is CASRRGGGGYTDTQYF. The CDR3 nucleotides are TGTGCCAGCCGTAGGGGCGGGGGCGGGTACACAGATACGCAGTATTTT. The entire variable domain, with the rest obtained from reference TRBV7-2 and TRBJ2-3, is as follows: GAGVSQSPSNKVTEKGKDVELRCDPISGHTALYWYRQSLGQGLEFLIYFQGNSAPDKSGLPSDRFSAERTGGSVSTLTIQRTQQEDSAVYLCASRRGGGGYTDTQYFGPGTRLTVL.

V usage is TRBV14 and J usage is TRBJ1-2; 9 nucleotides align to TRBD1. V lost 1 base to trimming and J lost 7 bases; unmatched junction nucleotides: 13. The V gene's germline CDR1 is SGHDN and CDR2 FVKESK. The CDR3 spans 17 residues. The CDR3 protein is CASSQGVWDRVDRGYTF. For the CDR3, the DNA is TGTGCCAGCAGCCAAGGAGTTTGGGACAGGGTTGATCGTGGCTACACCTTC.

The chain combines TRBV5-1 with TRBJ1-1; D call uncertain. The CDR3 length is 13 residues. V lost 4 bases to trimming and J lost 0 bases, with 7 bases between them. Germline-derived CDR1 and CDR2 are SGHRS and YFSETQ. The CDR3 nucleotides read TGCGCCAGCAGCGAGGCCCTGAACACTGAAGCTTTCTTT. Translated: CASSEALNTEAFF.

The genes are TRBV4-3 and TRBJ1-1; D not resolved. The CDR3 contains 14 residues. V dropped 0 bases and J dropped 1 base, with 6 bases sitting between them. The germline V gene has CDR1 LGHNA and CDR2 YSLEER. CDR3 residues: CASSQEVGNTEAFF. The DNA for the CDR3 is TGCGCCAGCAGCCAAGAGGTCGGGAACACTGAAGCTTTCTTT.

As DNA, the CDR3 is TGTGCCAGCAGCTCCACTGGTAGGGGTATCAATTCACCCCTCCACTTT. This sequence encodes CASSSTGRGINSPLHF. The chain is built from TRBV7-9 and TRBJ1-6; D is possibly TRBD1 (5 bases). The V gene's germline CDR1 is SEHNR and CDR2 FQNEAQ (reference sequence). The germline V and J ends were trimmed by 4 bases and 7 bases, with 17 bases remaining between them. The CDR3 sequence is 16 residues long.

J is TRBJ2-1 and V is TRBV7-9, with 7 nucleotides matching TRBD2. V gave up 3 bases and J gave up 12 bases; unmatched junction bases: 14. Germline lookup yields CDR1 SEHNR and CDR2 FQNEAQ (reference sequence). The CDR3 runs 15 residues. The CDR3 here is CASSFRAGRHDAQFF. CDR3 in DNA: TGTGCCAGCAGCTTTAGAGCGGGGCGTCATGACGCGCAGTTCTTC.

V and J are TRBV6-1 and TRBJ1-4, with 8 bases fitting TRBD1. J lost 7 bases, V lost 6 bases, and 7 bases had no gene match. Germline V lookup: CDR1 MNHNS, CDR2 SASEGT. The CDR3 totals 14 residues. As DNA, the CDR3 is TGTGCCAGCAGCGACACAGGGGGTAGTGAAAAACTGTTTTTT. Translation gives CASSDTGGSEKLFF.

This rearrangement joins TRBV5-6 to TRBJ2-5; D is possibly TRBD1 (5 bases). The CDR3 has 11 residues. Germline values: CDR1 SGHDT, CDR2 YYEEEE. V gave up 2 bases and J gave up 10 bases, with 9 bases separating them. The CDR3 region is CASSLIGHQYF. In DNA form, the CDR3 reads TGTGCCAGCAGCTTAATCGGACACCAGTACTTC. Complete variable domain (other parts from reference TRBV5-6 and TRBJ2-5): DAGVTQSPTHLIKTRGQQVTLRCSPKSGHDTVSWYQQALGQGPQFIFQYYEEEERQRGNFPDRFSGHQFPNYSSELNVNALLLGDSALYLCASSLIGHQYFGPGTRLLVL.

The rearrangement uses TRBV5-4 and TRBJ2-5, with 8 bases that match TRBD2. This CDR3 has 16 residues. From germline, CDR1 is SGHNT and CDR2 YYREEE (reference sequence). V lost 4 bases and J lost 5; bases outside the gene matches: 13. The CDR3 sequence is CASSLDYGGAGETQYF. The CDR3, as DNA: TGTGCCAGCAGCCTTGACTACGGGGGGGCTGGGGAGACCCAGTACTTC. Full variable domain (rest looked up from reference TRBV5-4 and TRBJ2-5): ETGVTQSPTHLIKTRGQQVTLRCSSQSGHNTVSWYQQALGQGPQFIFQYYREEENGRGNFPPRFSGLQFPNYSSELNVNALELDDSALYLCASSLDYGGAGETQYFGPGTRLLVL.

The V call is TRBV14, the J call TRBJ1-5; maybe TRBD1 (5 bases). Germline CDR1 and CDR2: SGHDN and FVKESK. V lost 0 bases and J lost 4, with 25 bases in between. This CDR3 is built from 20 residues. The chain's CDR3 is CASSQEKGRANTQGNQPQHF. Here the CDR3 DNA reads TGTGCCAGCAGCCAAGAGAAAGGCAGGGCCAATACCCAAGGGAATCAGCCCCAGCATTTT.

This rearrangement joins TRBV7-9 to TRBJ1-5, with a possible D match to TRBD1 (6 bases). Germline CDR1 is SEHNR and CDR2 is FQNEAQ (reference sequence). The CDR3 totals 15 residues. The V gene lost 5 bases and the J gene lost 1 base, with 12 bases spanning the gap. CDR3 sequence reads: CASSPRGGSNQPQHF. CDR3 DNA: TGTGCCAGCAGCCCAAGGGGGGGGAGCAATCAGCCCCAGCATTTT.

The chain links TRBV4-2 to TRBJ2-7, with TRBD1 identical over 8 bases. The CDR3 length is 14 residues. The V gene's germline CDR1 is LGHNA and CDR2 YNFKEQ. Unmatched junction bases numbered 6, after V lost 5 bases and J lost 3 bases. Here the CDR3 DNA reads TGTGCCAGCAGCAACGGACAGGGCAACTACGAGCAGTACTTC. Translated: CASSNGQGNYEQYF.

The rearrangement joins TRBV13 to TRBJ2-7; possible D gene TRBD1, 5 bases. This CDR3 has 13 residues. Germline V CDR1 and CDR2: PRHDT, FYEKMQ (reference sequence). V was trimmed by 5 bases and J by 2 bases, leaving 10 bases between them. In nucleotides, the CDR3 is TGTGCCAGCAGCGGAACGACAGCCTACGAGCAGTACTTC. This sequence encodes CASSGTTAYEQYF.

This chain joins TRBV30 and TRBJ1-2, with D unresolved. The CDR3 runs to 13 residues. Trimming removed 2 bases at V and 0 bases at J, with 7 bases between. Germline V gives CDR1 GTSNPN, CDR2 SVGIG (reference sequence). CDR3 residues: CAWSLQPNYGYTF. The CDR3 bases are TGTGCCTGGAGTTTACAGCCTAACTATGGCTACACCTTC.

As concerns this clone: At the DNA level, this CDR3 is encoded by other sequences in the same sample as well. CDR3 nucleotide sequence: TGTGCCAGCAGCGTTAGCACAGATACGCAGTATTTT. Its translation is CASSVSTDTQYF. This chain uses TRBV6-1 with TRBJ2-3; no clear D. This CDR3 has 12 residues. V lost 6 bases and J lost 0, with 4 bases in between. Germline loops: CDR1 MNHNS, CDR2 SASEGT.

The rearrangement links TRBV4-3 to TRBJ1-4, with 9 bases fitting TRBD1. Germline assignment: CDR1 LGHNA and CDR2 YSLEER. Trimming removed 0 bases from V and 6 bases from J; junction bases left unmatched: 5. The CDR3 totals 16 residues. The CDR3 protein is CASSQDKGTGHEKLFF. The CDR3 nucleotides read TGCGCCAGCAGCCAAGATAAGGGGACAGGGCATGAAAAACTGTTTTTT.

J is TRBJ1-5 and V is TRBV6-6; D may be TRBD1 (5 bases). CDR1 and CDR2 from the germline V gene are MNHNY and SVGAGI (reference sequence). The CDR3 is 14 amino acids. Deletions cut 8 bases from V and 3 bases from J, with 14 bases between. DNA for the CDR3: TGTGCCAGCGCCCAAGGGGTAACCAATCAGCCCCAGCATTTT. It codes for CASAQGVTNQPQHF.

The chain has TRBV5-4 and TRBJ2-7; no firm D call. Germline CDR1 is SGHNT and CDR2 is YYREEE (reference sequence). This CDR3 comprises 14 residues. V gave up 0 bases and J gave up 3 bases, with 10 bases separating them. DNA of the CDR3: TGTGCCAGCAGCTTGGACCTAAAAGACTACGAGCAGTACTTC. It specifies CASSLDLKDYEQYF. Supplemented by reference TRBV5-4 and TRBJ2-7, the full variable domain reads ETGVTQSPTHLIKTRGQQVTLRCSSQSGHNTVSWYQQALGQGPQFIFQYYREEENGRGNFPPRFSGLQFPNYSSELNVNALELDDSALYLCASSLDLKDYEQYFGPGTRLTVT.